Listed below are T cell receptor beta chains from one sample, sequenced in a study of cytomegalovirus exposure and HLA in healthy donors. Assay: immunoSEQ multiplex PCR; the TCRdb copy retains only in-frame clones and omits some. Here the sample spans roughly 100,000 clones, 65% to 85% being singletons. The sample taken for sequencing was PBMCs. These receptors came from a male donor in good health and CMV-seronegative. The CDR3 runs from the conserved cysteine through the conserved F or W. A D gene is named only where the DNA matches it firmly. Some rows mark clone size as missing; the rest say once, few, many or name a class of expanded clone.

clone size: once; D gene: NA; V gene: TRBV29-1; J gene: TRBJ1-1; CDR3 DNA: TGCAGCGTTGAAGATACTAGCAGGGACCTAAGGAACACTGAAGCTTTCTTT; CDR3 protein: CSVEDTSRDLRNTEAFF
clone size: NA; D gene: TRBD2; V gene: TRBV19; J gene: TRBJ2-2; CDR3 DNA: TGTGCCAGTAGTCCAGGGACTAGCGGAACGACCGGGGAGCTGTTTTTT; CDR3 protein: CASSPGTSGTTGELFF
clone size: NA; D gene: NA; V gene: TRBV9; J gene: TRBJ2-3; CDR3 DNA: TGTGCCAGCAGCCTCCGGGTCCAACTCACAGATACGCAGTATTTT; CDR3 protein: CASSLRVQLTDTQYF
clone size: NA; D gene: NA; V gene: TRBV19; J gene: TRBJ2-1; CDR3 DNA: TGTGCCAGTGGGATGGCAGGGGCGCGTAACAATGAGCAGTTCTTC; CDR3 protein: CASGMAGARNNEQFF
clone size: few; D gene: NA; V gene: TRBV19; J gene: TRBJ1-5; CDR3 DNA: TGTGCCAGTAGTAAAGCGCTAGCCCAGCATTTT; CDR3 protein: CASSKALAQHF
clone size: few; D gene: TRBD2; V gene: TRBV4-2; J gene: TRBJ2-7; CDR3 DNA: TGTGCCAGCAGCCAAGAGACTAGCGGGAGGCTTTACGAGCAGTACTTC; CDR3 protein: CASSQETSGRLYEQYF
clone size: NA; D gene: TRBD2; V gene: TRBV6-1; J gene: TRBJ2-7; CDR3 DNA: TGTGCCAGCAGTGAATACGGGGGGGAGGCTTACGAGCAGTACTTC; CDR3 protein: CASSEYGGEAYEQYF
clone size: NA; D gene: TRBD2; V gene: TRBV28; J gene: TRBJ2-1; CDR3 DNA: TGTGCCAGCAGTTTATTTTGGACTAGCGGGAGGACCCTTTACAATGAGCAGTTCTTC; CDR3 protein: CASSLFWTSGRTLYNEQFF
clone size: few; D gene: NA; V gene: TRBV18; J gene: TRBJ1-1; CDR3 DNA: TGTGCCAGCTCACCAACTAACACTGAAGCTTTCTTT; CDR3 protein: CASSPTNTEAFF
clone size: NA; D gene: TRBD2; V gene: TRBV27; J gene: TRBJ2-7; CDR3 DNA: TGTGCCAGCAGCCTGACTAGCCGCTACGAGCAGTACTTC; CDR3 protein: CASSLTSRYEQYF
clone size: NA; D gene: TRBD2; V gene: TRBV7-3; J gene: TRBJ2-2; CDR3 DNA: TGTGCCAGCAGCTTAAATCCCCCCCCTAGCGGCGGGGAGCTGTTTTTT; CDR3 protein: CASSLNPPPSGGELFF
clone size: once; D gene: TRBD1; V gene: TRBV7-9; J gene: TRBJ1-1; CDR3 DNA: TGTGCCAGCAGCTTGGAACAGGGGGCGAGGAACACTGAAGCTTTCTTT; CDR3 protein: CASSLEQGARNTEAFF
clone size: NA; D gene: TRBD1; V gene: TRBV7-3; J gene: TRBJ1-5; CDR3 DNA: TGTGCCAGCAGGAAAAGGACAGGGAATCAGCCCCAGCATTTT; CDR3 protein: CASRKRTGNQPQHF
clone size: NA; D gene: NA; V gene: TRBV5-1; J gene: TRBJ1-1; CDR3 DNA: TGCGCCACCCCGGGAGGGTTGGTGGCAGCTTTCTTT; CDR3 protein: CATPGGLVAAFF
clone size: NA; D gene: TRBD1; V gene: TRBV29-1; J gene: TRBJ1-1; CDR3 DNA: TGCAGCGTTGAAGCCTTCACAGGGGATGGCACTGAAGCTTTCTTT; CDR3 protein: CSVEAFTGDGTEAFF
clone size: NA; D gene: TRBD2; V gene: TRBV4-1; J gene: TRBJ2-1; CDR3 DNA: TGCGCCAGCAGCCCGATAGCGGGCCCCTACAATGAGCAGTTCTTC; CDR3 protein: CASSPIAGPYNEQFF
clone size: NA; D gene: TRBD2; V gene: TRBV28; J gene: TRBJ2-2; CDR3 DNA: TGTGCCAGCATCGACCTAGCGGCCGGGGAGCTGTTTTTT; CDR3 protein: CASIDLAAGELFF
clone size: NA; D gene: TRBD1; V gene: TRBV28; J gene: TRBJ2-5; CDR3 DNA: TGTGCCAGCAGTGCACAGGGGGCGCTTGATACCCAGTACTTC; CDR3 protein: CASSAQGALDTQYF
clone size: NA; D gene: TRBD1; V gene: TRBV19; J gene: TRBJ2-7; CDR3 DNA: TGTGCCAGTAGTAAGGACAGGGGGCCTGGCTACGAGCAGTACTTC; CDR3 protein: CASSKDRGPGYEQYF
clone size: once; D gene: TRBD1; V gene: TRBV2; J gene: TRBJ1-5; CDR3 DNA: TGTGCCAGCAGTGTTCCAGGGGGCGGTTATAATCAGCCCCAGCATTTT; CDR3 protein: CASSVPGGGYNQPQHF
clone size: NA; D gene: NA; V gene: TRBV6-1; J gene: TRBJ2-3; CDR3 DNA: TGTGCCAGCAGTGAAGAGCGGCTGGGATCGCAGTATTTT; CDR3 protein: CASSEERLGSQYF
clone size: NA; D gene: NA; V gene: TRBV9; J gene: TRBJ1-1; CDR3 DNA: TGTGCCAGCAGCGTAGCGGTGAACACTGAAGCTTTCTTT; CDR3 protein: CASSVAVNTEAFF
clone size: once; D gene: TRBD2; V gene: TRBV11-1; J gene: TRBJ2-3; CDR3 DNA: TGTGCCAGCAGCCCCGATAGCGGGAGTGTCGCCACCTTGCAGTATTTT; CDR3 protein: CASSPDSGSVATLQYF
clone size: NA; D gene: TRBD2; V gene: TRBV11-1; J gene: TRBJ2-3; CDR3 DNA: TGTGCCAGCAGCTACGGGGGGAACACAGATACGCAGTATTTT; CDR3 protein: CASSYGGNTDTQYF
clone size: NA; D gene: NA; V gene: TRBV27; J gene: TRBJ2-7; CDR3 DNA: TGTGCCAGCAGTTTGACAGGGAGGTACGAGCAGTACTTC; CDR3 protein: CASSLTGRYEQYF
clone size: NA; D gene: NA; V gene: TRBV7-9; J gene: TRBJ2-7; CDR3 DNA: TGTGCCAGCAGCTTAGTGGGCGACTCCTACGAGCAGTACTTC; CDR3 protein: CASSLVGDSYEQYF
clone size: NA; D gene: TRBD1; V gene: TRBV18; J gene: TRBJ1-6; CDR3 DNA: TGTGCCAGCTCCCAAAGGGACACCCAGGGGGTCAAGCTCCACTTT; CDR3 protein: CASSQRDTQGVKLHF
clone size: few; D gene: TRBD1; V gene: TRBV5-1; J gene: TRBJ1-2; CDR3 DNA: TGCGCCAGCAGTTGGACAGGGTTAAACTATGGCTACACCTTC; CDR3 protein: CASSWTGLNYGYTF
clone size: NA; D gene: NA; V gene: TRBV6-1; J gene: TRBJ2-1; CDR3 DNA: TGTGCCAGCAGTGAAGCCCGCCTACGACTAGTGAATGAGCAGTTCTTC; CDR3 protein: CASSEARLRLVNEQFF
clone size: NA; D gene: NA; V gene: TRBV30; J gene: TRBJ1-1; CDR3 DNA: TGTGCCTGGAGTGGAGGTGAGACTGAAGCTTTCTTT; CDR3 protein: CAWSGGETEAFF
clone size: NA; D gene: TRBD1; V gene: TRBV5-4; J gene: TRBJ2-3; CDR3 DNA: TGTGCCAGCAGCTCGCCGGGACAGGGGTCAGATACGCAGTATTTT; CDR3 protein: CASSSPGQGSDTQYF
clone size: NA; D gene: NA; V gene: TRBV4-3; J gene: TRBJ2-2; CDR3 DNA: TGCGCCAGCAGCCACGCAGCGGGCGATAACACCGGGGAGCTGTTTTTT; CDR3 protein: CASSHAAGDNTGELFF
clone size: NA; D gene: NA; V gene: TRBV11-1; J gene: TRBJ1-4; CDR3 DNA: TGTGCCAGCAGCTCACGGGGGAGCGGCGATGAAAAACTGTTTTTT; CDR3 protein: CASSSRGSGDEKLFF
clone size: few; D gene: NA; V gene: TRBV19; J gene: TRBJ2-7; CDR3 DNA: TGTGCCAGTGGGGACTCGTCCTACGAGCAGTACTTC; CDR3 protein: CASGDSSYEQYF
clone size: NA; D gene: NA; V gene: TRBV28; J gene: TRBJ2-5; CDR3 DNA: TGTGCCAGCAGTCTTCCGGAGGGGACAGCTGAAGAGACCCAGTACTTC; CDR3 protein: CASSLPEGTAEETQYF
clone size: NA; D gene: TRBD1; V gene: TRBV6-1; J gene: TRBJ1-4; CDR3 DNA: TGTGCCAGCAGGGTTACAGGGGGTACCTTTTTTTTT; CDR3 protein: CASRVTGGTFFF
clone size: NA; D gene: TRBD2; V gene: TRBV18; J gene: TRBJ2-1; CDR3 DNA: TGTGCCAGCTCCCCCTCACTAGCGGGAGGGGGCTCCTACAATGAGCAGTTCTTC; CDR3 protein: CASSPSLAGGGSYNEQFF
clone size: NA; D gene: TRBD2; V gene: TRBV29-1; J gene: TRBJ2-1; CDR3 DNA: TGCAGCGTCTTACTAGCGGGAGCGCGAAATGAGCAGTTCTTC; CDR3 protein: CSVLLAGARNEQFF
clone size: NA; D gene: NA; V gene: TRBV27; J gene: TRBJ2-7; CDR3 DNA: TGTGCCAGCAGTTTTATGGGACTTTTCTACGAGCAGTACTTC; CDR3 protein: CASSFMGLFYEQYF
clone size: NA; D gene: NA; V gene: TRBV27; J gene: TRBJ1-2; CDR3 DNA: TGTGCCAGCAGTCCGAAATGGACAGATTATGGCTACACCTTC; CDR3 protein: CASSPKWTDYGYTF
clone size: NA; D gene: TRBD1; V gene: TRBV27; J gene: TRBJ2-7; CDR3 DNA: TGTGCCAGCAGCTTGACAGGGGGCTACGAGCAGTACTTC; CDR3 protein: CASSLTGGYEQYF
clone size: NA; D gene: TRBD2; V gene: TRBV2; J gene: TRBJ2-3; CDR3 DNA: TGTGCCAGCCTTCGGACTAGCCAGAGCACAGATACGCAGTATTTT; CDR3 protein: CASLRTSQSTDTQYF
clone size: NA; D gene: TRBD2; V gene: TRBV2; J gene: TRBJ2-5; CDR3 DNA: TGTGCCAGCTTAGGGGCGGGACTAGCAGCTGAGACCCAGTACTTC; CDR3 protein: CASLGAGLAAETQYF
clone size: NA; D gene: TRBD1; V gene: TRBV19; J gene: TRBJ1-2; CDR3 DNA: TGTGCCAGTAGTGCGATTTCAAAGACAGGGTACTATGGCTACACCTTC; CDR3 protein: CASSAISKTGYYGYTF
clone size: NA; D gene: NA; V gene: TRBV30; J gene: TRBJ2-2; CDR3 DNA: TGTGCCTGGAGTGTTTGGACAGGGAGGGATAACACCGGGGAGCTGTTTTTT; CDR3 protein: CAWSVWTGRDNTGELFF
clone size: few; D gene: TRBD1; V gene: TRBV5-6; J gene: TRBJ1-2; CDR3 DNA: TGTGCCAGCAGCGGTCCCCGGGACAGTGATTATGGCTACACCTTC; CDR3 protein: CASSGPRDSDYGYTF